Listed below are T cell receptor beta chains from one sample, sequenced in a study of T cell repertoires in cytomegalovirus infection. TCRdb reprocessed the reads via MiXCR and lists one record per CDR3 protein. The sample lists 340,000 or so distinct CDR3 sequences, approximately 25% occurring once. Their target antigens are unknown. The sample was cultured PBMCs, taken from culture after CMV antigen stimulation. The receptor source for this set is a human donor in good health (CMV status not recorded). Some clones in this sample may be carry-over from other donors' samples. The CDR3 runs from the conserved cysteine through the conserved F or W. Size is stated for part of the rows, as once, few or many counts, or as a class when the clone is expanded.

clone_size j_call v_call cdr3_aa
few TRBJ2-3 TRBV18 CASSPGVGRTDTQYF
. TRBJ2-1 TRBV19 CASSSPVGLAGGGNEQFF
few TRBJ1-4 TRBV4-3 CASSQDTREGAGLFF
. TRBJ1-5 TRBV7-9 CASSHGQPDSNQPQHF
few TRBJ2-6 TRBV7-8 CASSLAGKGGVRPGANVLTF
few TRBJ1-4 TRBV27 CASSFWGEKLFF
. TRBJ2-1 TRBV4-1 CASSQPQGNEQFF
few TRBJ2-3 TRBV20-1 CSAPRLAIQYF
many TRBJ1-5 TRBV20-1 CSATRGQGSNQPQHF
. TRBJ2-3 TRBV5-4 CASSVEGSDTQYF
. TRBJ1-1 TRBV12-5 CASGLAVLGAGTEAFF
. TRBJ2-1 TRBV7-6 CASSSGSLPHNEQFF
few TRBJ1-5 TRBV10-3 CAISDRESNQPQHF
. TRBJ2-1 TRBV10-2 CASSASTSGYNEQFF
once TRBJ1-5 TRBV19 CASTGFGGVYSNQPQHF
few TRBJ2-3 TRBV5-6 CASSLPPLAGGPDTQYF
many TRBJ1-1 TRBV4-2 CASSPAGNTEAFF
few TRBJ2-1 TRBV2 CASKTSTSYNEQFF
few TRBJ2-3 TRBV27 CASSTAPLWDTQYF
many TRBJ1-2 TRBV7-2 CASSQRQGHGYTF
. TRBJ1-5 TRBV2 CASSEALTGRENQPQHF
many TRBJ2-1 TRBV7-2 CASSFIRPLYNEQFF
many TRBJ1-1 TRBV7-2 CASSSGPLNTEAFF
few TRBJ2-3 TRBV12-3/TRBV12-4 CASSLGRAVDTQYF
. TRBJ2-3 TRBV7-2 CASSPGLEVDTQYF
. TRBJ2-3 TRBV20-1 CSARLGVADTQYF
many TRBJ1-5 TRBV7-2 CASSLYESNQPQHF
. TRBJ2-3 TRBV24-1 CATNIAGADTQYF
few TRBJ2-5 TRBV7-8 CASNPTQTETQYF